This T cell receptor (beta chain) was documented in a study of radiotherapy plus CTLA-4 blockade in lung cancer. Trimming cost V 0 bases and J 5 bases; bases outside gene matches: 8. The CDR3 extends over 17 amino acids. Germline CDR1 SGDLS, CDR2 YYNGEE. Clones were read by immunoSEQ multiplex PCR, and TCRdb kept only the in-frame ones, dropping some. This sample has 50,000 to 75,000 clones; 70% to 80% occur once, and the top ten carry approximately 4%. The receptor comes from a human donor with non-small cell lung cancer who had a complete response to radiotherapy plus ipilimumab. This chain uses TRBV9 with TRBJ1-1; TRBD1 agrees at 12 bases. The specimen was peripheral blood, collected from a patient treated with radiotherapy plus ipilimumab. This CDR3 reads CASSVGRDRGRLTEAFF. In DNA, the CDR3 is TGTGCCAGCAGCGTAGGTCGGGACAGGGGGCGCTTGACTGAAGCTTTCTTT.